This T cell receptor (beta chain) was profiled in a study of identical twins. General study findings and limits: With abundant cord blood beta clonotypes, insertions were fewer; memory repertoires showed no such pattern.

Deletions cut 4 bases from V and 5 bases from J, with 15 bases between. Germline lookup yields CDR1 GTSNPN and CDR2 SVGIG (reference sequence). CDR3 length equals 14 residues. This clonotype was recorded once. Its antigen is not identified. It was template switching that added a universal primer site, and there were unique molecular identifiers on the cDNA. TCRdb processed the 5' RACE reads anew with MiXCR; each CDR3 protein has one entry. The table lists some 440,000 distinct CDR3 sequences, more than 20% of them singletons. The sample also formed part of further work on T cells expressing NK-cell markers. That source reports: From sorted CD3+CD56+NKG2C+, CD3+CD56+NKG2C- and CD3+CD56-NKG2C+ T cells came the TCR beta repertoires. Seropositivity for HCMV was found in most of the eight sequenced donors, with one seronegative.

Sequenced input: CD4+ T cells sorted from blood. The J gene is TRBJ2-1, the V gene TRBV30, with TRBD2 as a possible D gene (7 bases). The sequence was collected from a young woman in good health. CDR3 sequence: CAWTGAGANNEQFF. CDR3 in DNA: TGTGCCTGGACGGGGGCGGGGGCAAACAATGAGCAGTTCTTC.